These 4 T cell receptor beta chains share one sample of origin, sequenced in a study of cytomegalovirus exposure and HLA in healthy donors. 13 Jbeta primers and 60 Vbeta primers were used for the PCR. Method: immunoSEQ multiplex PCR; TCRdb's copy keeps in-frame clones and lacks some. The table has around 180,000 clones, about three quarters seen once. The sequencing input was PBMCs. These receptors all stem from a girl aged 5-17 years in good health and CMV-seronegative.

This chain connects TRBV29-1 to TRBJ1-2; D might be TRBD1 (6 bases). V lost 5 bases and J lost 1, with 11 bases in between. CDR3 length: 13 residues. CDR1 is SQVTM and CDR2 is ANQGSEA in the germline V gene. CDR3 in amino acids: CSVYTGINYGYTF. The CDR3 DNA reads TGCAGCGTTTATACAGGGATTAACTATGGCTACACCTTC. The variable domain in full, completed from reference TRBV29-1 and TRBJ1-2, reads SAVISQKPSRDICQRGTSLTIQCQVDSQVTMMFWYRQQPGQSLTLIATANQGSEATYESGFVIDKFPISRPNLTFSTLTVSNMSPEDSSIYLCSVYTGINYGYTFGSGTRLTVV.

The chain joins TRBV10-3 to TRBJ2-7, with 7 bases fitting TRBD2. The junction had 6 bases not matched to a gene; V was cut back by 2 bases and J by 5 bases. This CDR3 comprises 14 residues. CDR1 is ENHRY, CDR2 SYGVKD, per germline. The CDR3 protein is CAISEISGGNEQYF. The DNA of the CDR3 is TGTGCCATCAGTGAGATTTCGGGGGGAAACGAGCAGTACTTC.

CDR3 DNA: TGTGCCAGTAAGTGGCAGGGTTTAGGCAATGAGCAGTTCTTC. Its protein product is CASKWQGLGNEQFF. This sequence joins TRBV19 and TRBJ2-1, with a weak D call TRBD1 (5 bases). Deletions cut 7 bases from V and 6 bases from J, with 16 bases between. Germline values: CDR1 LNHDA, CDR2 SQIVND (reference sequence). The CDR3 has 14 amino acids.

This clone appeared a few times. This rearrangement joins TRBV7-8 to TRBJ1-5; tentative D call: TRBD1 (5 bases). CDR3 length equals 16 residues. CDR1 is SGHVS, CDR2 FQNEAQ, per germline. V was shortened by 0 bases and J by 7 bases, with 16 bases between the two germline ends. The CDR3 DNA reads TGTGCCAGCAGCTTAGCGCGATCCGGGGGTGGACAGCCCCAGCATTTT. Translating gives CASSLARSGGGQPQHF.